This entry describes one TCR beta chain. The CDR3 sequence is 15 residues long. Germline V gene sequence: CDR1 SGHTA, CDR2 FQGNSA. V dropped 6 bases and J dropped 2 bases, with 16 bases sitting between them. The data are from a study of blood T cell repertoires in COVID-19. Authors' processing steps: From reference gene primer amplification, estimates of nucleated cell counts were derived. TCRdb's table, derived via immunoSEQ multiplex PCR, lists solely in-frame clones and lacks some. V, J and clone size are those of that table, while D and trimming were read from the DNA. The sample lists roughly 200,000 clones; 84% were seen once.

The sequencing sample was made of peripheral blood. The clonotype comes from a woman aged 70-85 years with active or convalescent COVID-19. The chain uses TRBV7-2 and TRBJ2-5; D is uncertain. The CDR3 coding sequence is TGTGCCAGCAGAAAGAGGCTGGCTGATCAAGAGACCCAGTACTTC. Translation gives CASRKRLADQETQYF.